This T cell receptor (beta chain) was captured in a study of neurological immune-mediated disorders. The starting material, 2 million PBMCs stored at -80 C, gave rise to the unsorted libraries. As for the cDNA, it was generated by 5'RACE with 10-nucleotide random UMIs. MiXCR, run by TCRdb on the 5' RACE reads, gives a single entry per CDR3 protein. The sample shows more than 70,000 distinct CDR3 sequences, 9% to 12% of them seen only once. Many counts were recorded for this clonotype. What it binds is not known. Study-wide results and caveats: The greatest TCR clonal expansion appeared in HTLV-1-associated myelopathy and the smallest, falling below healthy controls, in multiple sclerosis.

Germline CDR1 is LGHDT and CDR2 is YNNKEL (reference sequence). The CDR3 runs to 14 residues. The V and J ends lost 1 base and 5 bases respectively, with 12 bases between them. This clonotype was obtained from a man aged 35 to 55 in good health. V gene TRBV3-1 combines with J gene TRBJ2-7; the D gene is possibly TRBD2 (6 bases). The source material was PBMCs. The CDR3 here is CASSQGTTPHEQYF. The DNA of the CDR3 is TGTGCCAGCAGCCAAGGGACTACACCCCACGAGCAGTACTTC.